Following are 26 T cell receptor beta chains from one sample sequenced in a study of tumor-infiltrating lymphocytes in primary liver carcinoma. RNA isolated from unsorted whole blood supplied the blood RNA, with germline DNA also extracted. Total RNA amounting to 500 ng was the source from which TCR beta cDNA was made with a constant-region primer. ARM-PCR, slightly modified, supplied the TCR beta libraries through three nested multiplex PCR rounds. Each of the first two PCR rounds ran approximately 11 cycles with TRBV1-TRBV30 forward and C-beta reverse primers. TCRdb used MiXCR to reprocess the multiplex PCR reads, holding one entry per CDR3 protein. The data show about 310,000 distinct CDR3 sequences, 65% seen once. The sample was peripheral blood. The receptors derive from a middle-aged man with primary liver carcinoma and hepatitis B virus infection.

This clonotype appeared many times. The chain uses TRBV12-3 or TRBV12-4 and TRBJ1-5; D call uncertain. V lost 7 bases and J lost 0, with 13 bases in between. The length of the CDR3 is 15 residues. CDR3 region: CASTLAGGSNQPQHF. CDR3 DNA: TGTGCCAGCACACTAGCGGGCGGTAGCAATCAGCCCCAGCATTTT.

This clonotype showed up many times. The gene calls are TRBV6-2 or TRBV6-3 and TRBJ2-5; D gene ambiguous. From germline, CDR1 is MNHEY and CDR2 SVGEGT. CDR3 length: 14 amino acids. V lost 5 bases and J 2 bases, leaving 12 bases between the germline ends. CDR3 protein: CASSPPLVQETQYF. CDR3 DNA: TGTGCCAGCAGTCCCCCTCTCGTACAAGAGACCCAGTACTTC.

Details on this clonotype: The CDR3 carries no conserved terminal phenylalanine or tryptophan, so it likely arises from a read error. V usage is TRBV29-1 and J usage is TRBJ2-3, with 8 bases fitting TRBD2. Germline CDR1 reads SQVTM; CDR2 reads ANQGSEA. The CDR3 is 14 amino acids. Trimming cost V 7 bases and J 4 bases; bases outside gene matches: 10. The CDR3, as DNA: TGCAGCGCCCAGCCGGGACTAGTGGCAGATACGCAGTATCTT. This encodes CSAQPGLVADTQYL.

This clonotype was seen a few times. The CDR3 DNA follows: TGTGCCATCAGTGACCCGTCCACTGAAGCTTTCTTT. Amino acid sequence: CAISDPSTEAFF. This sequence joins TRBV10-3 and TRBJ1-1; D not certain. CDR1 is ENHRY, CDR2 SYGVKD, per germline. This CDR3 is 12 amino acids long. V lost 3 bases, J lost 4 bases, and 6 bases lay in between.

The gene calls are TRBV14 and TRBJ1-2; the D gene is possibly TRBD1 (6 bases). Looked up from germline, CDR1 is SGHDN and CDR2 is FVKESK. V was cut by 1 base and J by 4 bases, with 10 bases left in between. The CDR3 runs to 14 residues. CDR3 DNA sequence: TGTGCCAGCAGCCAAGTCGGACAGCTCTATGGCTACACCTTC. Translated, it gives CASSQVGQLYGYTF.

On this clonotype: Mismatch with germline at one junction end may stem from a read error. This chain uses TRBV10-3 with TRBJ2-3, with no clear D. The CDR3 contains 13 residues. CDR1 ENHRY and CDR2 SYGVKD come from the germline V gene. The CDR3 sequence is CAMGWPSIDTQYF. CDR3 DNA: TGTGCCATGGGTTGGCCCAGCATAGATACGCAGTATTTT.

Comment on this clonotype: The missing conserved phenylalanine or tryptophan at the end of this CDR3 makes a read error likely. This chain links TRBV28 with TRBJ2-1; 7 nucleotides match TRBD1. V shed 6 bases, J shed 4 bases, and the junction held 9 bases outside the gene matches. Germline assignment: CDR1 MDHEN and CDR2 SYDVKM. The CDR3 has 15 amino acids. CDR3 in amino acids: CASSPSGTAYNEQFI. CDR3 in DNA: TGTGCCAGCAGCCCTTCCGGGACAGCATACAATGAGCAGTTCATC.

This chain connects TRBV6-1 to TRBJ2-1, with no clear D. CDR1 is MNHNS, CDR2 SASEGT, per germline. CDR3 length: 15 residues. V lost 7 bases to trimming and J lost 9 bases, with 22 bases between them. CDR3 sequence reads: CASNTQVERVSEQFF. CDR3 bases: TGTGCCAGCAATACCCAGGTGGAACGGGTTAGTGAGCAGTTCTTC.

On this clonotype itself: One end of the junction varies from germline; a read error may be responsible. V and J are TRBV5-4 and TRBJ2-7; no definite D call. Germline lookup yields CDR1 SGHNT and CDR2 YYREEE (reference sequence). This CDR3 region has 15 residues. The DNA for the CDR3 is TGTGCCAGCAGCTTGATAGGGCAAGGGTCCTACGAGCAGTACTTT. The encoded protein is CASSLIGQGSYEQYF.

This chain joins TRBV25-1 and TRBJ1-3; 9 nucleotides match TRBD1. V shed 8 bases and J 16 bases; nucleotides not matched to a gene: 9. Looked up from germline, CDR1 is MGHDK and CDR2 is SYGVNS. The CDR3 runs 11 residues. Here the CDR3 DNA reads TGTGCCAGCGGGACAGGGTACGGCATGTATTTT. Translated: CASGTGYGMYF. Full variable domain (outside the CDR3, taken from reference TRBV25-1 and TRBJ1-3): EADIYQTPRYLVIGTGKKITLECSQTMGHDKMYWYQQDPGMELHLIHYSYGVNSTEKGDLSSESTVSRIRTEHFPLTLESARPSHTSQYLCASGTGYGMYFGEGSWLTVV.

This clonotype has a single count. At one of its ends the junction is not consistent with the germline gene, which may arise from a read error. V usage is TRBV6-6 and J usage is TRBJ2-3, with a tentative D call TRBD2 (6 bases). The germline CDR1 and CDR2 sequences are MNHNY and SVGAGI (reference sequence). This CDR3 is 13 amino acids long. The CDR3 sequence: CVSVPGGTDTQYF. The CDR3 nucleotides read TGTGTCAGCGTCCCGGGGGGCACAGATACGCAGTATTTT.

This clonotype was seen only once. The chain recombines TRBV29-1 with TRBJ2-1; 9 bases map to TRBD1. V was clipped by 7 bases and J by 0 bases; unmatched bases: 10. This CDR3 comprises 16 residues. Germline values: CDR1 SQVTM, CDR2 ANQGSEA. CDR3 loop: CSDPPGQGGSYNEQFF. CDR3 bases: TGCAGCGACCCCCCGGGACAGGGAGGCTCCTACAATGAGCAGTTCTTC.

Details on this clonotype: A clone one base away is much larger, so this may be a read error. Because it lacks the conserved phenylalanine or tryptophan at the end, this CDR3 is likely a read error. The J gene is TRBJ1-1, the V gene TRBV30; D is unclear. From germline, CDR1 is GTSNPN and CDR2 SVGIG (reference sequence). This CDR3 contains 14 residues. The V and J ends lost 0 bases and 0 bases respectively, with 8 bases between them. CDR3 amino acids: CAWSVKGMNTEAFS. The CDR3 DNA follows: TGTGCCTGGAGTGTTAAGGGAATGAACACTGAAGCTTTCTCT.

A word on this clonotype: The conserved closing phenylalanine or tryptophan is absent in this CDR3, likely reflecting a read error. The chain links TRBV5-5 to TRBJ2-7; a weak D match, TRBD2 (6 bases). The CDR3 has 15 amino acids. V was pared by 0 bases and J by 2 bases, with 12 bases between. Germline lookup yields CDR1 SGHKS and CDR2 YYEKEE (reference sequence). CDR3: CASSLVATGAYEQYL. CDR3 in DNA: TGTGCCAGCAGCTTGGTAGCCACGGGGGCCTACGAGCAGTACTTA.

V gene TRBV29-1 combines with J gene TRBJ2-7; a weak D match, TRBD2 (5 bases). Germline V gene data show CDR1 as SQVTM and CDR2 as ANQGSEA. V shed 3 bases and J shed 0 bases, with 15 bases lying between them. This CDR3 has 15 amino acids. The CDR3 DNA sequence: TGCAGCGTTGAGGATCCAGAAGGGAGCTCCTACGAGCAGTACTTC. Translation: CSVEDPEGSSYEQYF.

The chain employs TRBV6-1 and TRBJ2-3; 12 bases align to TRBD2. V lost 8 bases to trimming and J lost 6 bases; unmatched junction nucleotides: 6. The CDR3 has 14 residues. Germline lookup yields CDR1 MNHNS and CDR2 SASEGT. The CDR3 sequence: CASQLAGGCDTQYF. The CDR3 region has the DNA TGTGCCAGCCAACTAGCGGGAGGATGTGATACGCAGTATTTT.

This clonotype has a count of ten or more. The chain links TRBV5-5 to TRBJ2-1, with D possibly TRBD1 on 5 matching bases. Germline assignment: CDR1 SGHKS and CDR2 YYEKEE (reference sequence). The length of the CDR3 is 15 residues. V was shortened by 4 bases and J by 2 bases, with 13 bases between the two germline ends. This CDR3 reads CASSRDSETYNEQFF. The DNA of the CDR3 is TGTGCCAGCAGCCGTGACAGCGAAACCTACAATGAGCAGTTCTTC. Looking up the rest from reference TRBV5-5 and TRBJ2-1 gives the full variable domain: DAGVTQSPTHLIKTRGQQVTLRCSPISGHKSVSWYQQVLGQGPQFIFQYYEKEERGRGNFPDRFSARQFPNYSSELNVNALLLGDSALYLCASSRDSETYNEQFFGPGTRLTVL.

About this clonotype itself: A junction end diverges from the germline sequence, so it may reflect a read error. The chain recombines TRBV30 with TRBJ1-5, with D possibly being TRBD1 (5 bases). The CDR3 is 15 residues long. Germline CDR1 reads GTSNPN; CDR2 reads SVGIG (reference sequence). The CDR3 here is CALSVRGLANQPQHF. The DNA for the CDR3 is TGTGCCTTGAGTGTGAGGGGCCTAGCTAATCAGCCCCAGCATTTT.

Worth noting for this clonotype: With a much larger clone just one base away, this may be a read error. The chain carries TRBV12-3 or TRBV12-4 and TRBJ1-1; unclear D gene. The CDR3 has 12 amino acids. Trimming took off 8 bases at V and 3 bases at J, with 10 bases between the two ends. CDR3 sequence: CASPLRDTEAFF. The CDR3 DNA reads as TGTGCCAGCCCCCTAAGGGACACTGAAGCTTTCTTT.

For this clonotype: This may arise from a read error, as a much more abundant clone is one base away. This chain links TRBV4-2 with TRBJ2-1; unclear D gene. Trimming left V 0 bases short and J 8 bases short, with 11 bases between. The germline V gene encodes CDR1 LGHNA and CDR2 YNFKEQ. The CDR3 totals 14 residues. CDR3 region: CASSQDRSRDEQFF. The CDR3 DNA follows: TGTGCCAGCAGCCAAGATAGGAGTAGGGATGAGCAGTTCTTC.

Concerning this clonotype: This may stem from a read error, because a much larger clone lies one nucleotide away. Written as DNA, the CDR3 is TGTGCCAGCAGTTACTCGGGGGACCTAAGTCCCCAGCATTTT. Amino acids: CASSYSGDLSPQHF. This rearrangement joins TRBV6-2 or TRBV6-3 to TRBJ1-5, with a tentative D call TRBD1 (5 bases). The germline V gene has CDR1 MNHEY and CDR2 SVGEGT. There are 14 residues in the CDR3. V was shortened by 0 bases and J by 10 bases, with 13 bases between the two germline ends.

Worth noting for this clonotype: The junction does not match germline at one end; this may be a read error. The chain employs TRBV29-1 and TRBJ2-7; 7 bases match TRBD2. This CDR3 has 15 residues. CDR1 SQVTM and CDR2 ANQGSEA come from the germline V gene. The CDR3 region has the DNA TGCAGCGTTGATTCAAGACTAACGGGAGGATCCGAGCAGTATTTC. Translated: CSVDSRLTGGSEQYF.

On this clonotype itself: It may be a read error: a sequence one base away is much more abundant. This chain connects TRBV6-1 to TRBJ2-2, with D tentatively TRBD1 or TRBD2 (5 bases each). Germline CDR1 and CDR2: MNHNS and SASEGT. V was cut by 6 bases and J by 5 bases, with 13 bases left in between. CDR3 length equals 14 residues. CDR3 nucleotide sequence: TGTGCCAGCAGACCGGGGCCGGGGACCGGGGAGCTGTTTTTT. This sequence encodes CASRPGPGTGELFF.

A word on this clonotype: A much larger clonotype is one base distant, so this may be a read error. The J gene is TRBJ1-1, the V gene TRBV4-3; D is uncertain. The CDR3 is made up of 14 amino acids. The germline V gene has CDR1 LGHNA and CDR2 YSLEER. The CDR3: CASSQDAGITEALF. The DNA of the CDR3 is TGCGCCAGCAGCCAAGATGCTGGGATTACTGAAGCTCTCTTT.

The chain couples TRBV5-1 to TRBJ1-1; TRBD1 matches at 8 bases. Looked up from germline, CDR1 is SGHRS and CDR2 is YFSETQ. This CDR3 is built from 14 residues. J was trimmed by 5 bases and V by 10 bases; bases with no gene match: 13. The CDR3 is CACSLGQGNTEAFF. In nucleotides, the CDR3 is TGCGCCTGTAGCCTCGGACAGGGTAATACTGAAGCTTTCTTT.

The rearrangement links TRBV5-1 to TRBJ2-2, with D possibly being TRBD1 (5 bases). The germline V gene has CDR1 SGHRS and CDR2 YFSETQ. The CDR3 runs to 16 residues. The germline V and J ends were trimmed by 3 bases and 4 bases, with 16 bases remaining between them. CDR3 nucleotide sequence: TGCGCCAGCAGCTCTCCGACAGTGATCGCCACCGGGGAGCTGTTTTTT. As protein: CASSSPTVIATGELFF.